Each of the 16 T cell receptor beta chains below was sequenced from the same sample in a study of T cell responses to AZD1222 COVID-19 vaccine. Produced via immunoSEQ multiplex PCR; TCRdb's table is partial and in-frame only. The table records 66,000 or so clones, 75% to 85% of them present only once. Sequencing was performed on peripheral blood, taken on day 0 of MenACWY control vaccination. Receptor source: an adult in good health.

The J gene is TRBJ2-7, the V gene TRBV6-6; 8 bases align to TRBD1. Losses at the gene ends were 5 bases for V and 0 bases for J; bases not matched to a gene: 3. Per germline, CDR1 MNHNY and CDR2 SVGAGI (reference sequence). The CDR3 consists of 14 residues. In nucleotides, the CDR3 is TGTGCCAGCAGTCCCGGGACAGGCTCCTACGAGCAGTACTTC. Encoded protein: CASSPGTGSYEQYF.

This clone has just one count. The chain has TRBV2 and TRBJ2-7; D possibly matches TRBD1 or TRBD2 (5 bases each). Germline CDR1 reads SNHLY; CDR2 reads FYNNEI. The CDR3 is 13 amino acids. Trimming took 4 bases from V and 1 from J, leaving 8 bases between them. The CDR3 loop is CASSGDGSYEQYF. CDR3 nucleotides: TGTGCCAGCAGTGGGGACGGATCCTACGAGCAGTACTTC.

The V call is TRBV7-8, the J call TRBJ2-7; 7 bases are shared with TRBD2. CDR3 size: 13 residues. V was pared by 5 bases and J by 6 bases, with 7 bases of the junction left unmatched. CDR1 and CDR2 (germline): SGHVS, FQNEAQ. As DNA, the CDR3 is TGTGCCAGCAGCCGATCTAGCGGTGGCGAGCAGTACTTC. Translation: CASSRSSGGEQYF.

The rearrangement uses TRBV6-5 and TRBJ1-2; TRBD1 aligns across 9 bases. Looked up from germline, CDR1 is MNHEY and CDR2 is SVGAGI. J was trimmed by 8 bases and V by 4 bases; bases with no gene match: 8. The CDR3 is 14 residues long. The CDR3 DNA sequence: TGTGCCAGCAGTTCTACAGGGGGCCCTGGAGGCTACACCTTC. Its protein is CASSSTGGPGGYTF.

The CDR3 DNA is TGTGCCAGCAGCCAGGGCAGTAATTCACCCCTCCACTTT. Translating it yields CASSQGSNSPLHF. The genes are TRBV3-1 (or the pseudogene TRBV3-2) and TRBJ1-6, with D unresolved. Germline V lookup: CDR1 LGHDT, CDR2 YNNKEL (reference sequence). V gave up 3 bases and J gave up 6 bases, with 6 bases separating them. This CDR3 is built from 13 residues.

The rearrangement joins TRBV19 to TRBJ1-6; D gene uncertain. Germline-derived CDR1 and CDR2 are LNHDA and SQIVND (reference sequence). The V end lost 4 bases, the J end lost 5 bases, and 12 bases lay between the germline ends. CDR3 length: 15 residues. The CDR3 sequence: CASSRNEFNNSPLHF. The CDR3 DNA is TGTGCCAGTAGTAGAAACGAATTCAATAATTCACCCCTCCACTTT.

DNA of the CDR3: TGTGCCAGCAGCTTCGGCAGGGGGGTGGGGACTGAAGCTTTCTTT. It specifies CASSFGRGVGTEAFF. The J gene is TRBJ1-1, the V gene TRBV7-2; the match to TRBD1 covers 7 bases. In germline, CDR1 is SGHTA, CDR2 FQGNSA. The V segment lost 3 bases and the J segment 5 bases; nucleotides outside the gene matches: 9. The CDR3 consists of 15 residues.

The chain recombines TRBV11-2 with TRBJ2-5; 7 bases fit TRBD2. This CDR3 contains 16 residues. Germline V gene data show CDR1 as SGHAT and CDR2 as FQNNGV. The ends lost 5 bases at V and 5 bases at J; junction bases unmatched: 14. The CDR3 region is CASSPRLAHMGETQYF. Written as DNA, the CDR3 is TGTGCCAGCAGCCCCCGACTAGCTCATATGGGGGAGACCCAGTACTTC.

V is TRBV4-3 and J is TRBJ1-3, with D perhaps matching TRBD1 (5 bases). The CDR3 sequence is 15 residues long. The germline V gene encodes CDR1 LGHNA and CDR2 YSLEER. The V end was cut by 5 bases, the J end by 6 bases, with 17 bases between. CDR3 in amino acids: CASSIDLGTANTIYF. The CDR3, as DNA: TGCGCCAGCAGCATAGATCTAGGGACGGCAAACACCATATATTTT.

Here the CDR3 reads CASSRSGTGDQPQHF. Written as DNA, the CDR3 is TGTGCCAGTAGTCGATCCGGGACCGGCGATCAGCCCCAGCATTTT. The chain links TRBV19 to TRBJ1-5, with D perhaps matching TRBD1 (5 bases). Germline CDR1 is LNHDA and CDR2 is SQIVND (reference sequence). CDR3 length: 15 residues. Trimming left V 5 bases short and J 5 bases short, with 16 bases between.

The J gene is TRBJ1-2, the V gene TRBV5-5; D call uncertain. The CDR3 sequence is 15 residues long. CDR1 is SGHKS and CDR2 is YYEKEE in the germline V gene (reference sequence). Trimming removed 2 bases from V and 0 bases from J, with 11 bases in between. The CDR3 here is CASSFMRSANYGYTF. DNA of the CDR3: TGTGCCAGCAGCTTCATGAGGTCCGCTAACTATGGCTACACCTTC.

This clone has a handful of counts. This rearrangement joins TRBV10-3 to TRBJ1-1; 7 bases map to TRBD1. CDR1 is ENHRY and CDR2 is SYGVKD in the germline V gene. CDR3 length: 13 amino acids. The J segment lost 1 base and the V segment lost 11 bases, leaving 7 bases of the junction unmatched. The CDR3 bases are TGTGCCTCGACAGGGTTGGGGAACACTGAAGCTTTCTTT. Its translation: CASTGLGNTEAFF.

Remarks on this clone: One end of the junction varies from germline; a read error may be responsible. The chain combines TRBV2 with TRBJ2-3; D not certain. The CDR3 is 12 residues long. Per the germline V gene, CDR1 is SNHLY and CDR2 is FYNNEI. CDR3 loop: CASSDSSRAQIF. CDR3 in DNA: TGTGCCAGCAGTGATAGTAGTAGGGCCCAGATTTTT.

The rearrangement links TRBV2 to TRBJ1-4; no clear D gene. CDR1 and CDR2 from the germline V gene are SNHLY and FYNNEI. This CDR3 is 15 amino acids long. V lost 2 bases and J lost 3, with 10 bases in between. This CDR3 is CASSELAIPNEKLFF. DNA of the CDR3: TGTGCCAGCAGTGAACTAGCCATTCCTAATGAAAAACTGTTTTTT.

This chain uses TRBV19 with TRBJ2-2; a weak D match, TRBD2 (6 bases). The CDR3 consists of 15 residues. With 2 bases removed from V and 4 bases from J, the gap between germline ends came to 11 bases. Germline loops: CDR1 LNHDA, CDR2 SQIVND (reference sequence). CDR3 bases: TGTGCCAGTAGTATAAACCCGGGACTCACCGGGGAGCTGTTTTTT. It translates to CASSINPGLTGELFF.

The J gene is TRBJ1-5, the V gene TRBV18; no reliable D call. CDR3 length equals 14 residues. Deletions cut 6 bases from V and 3 bases from J, with 12 bases between. Germline loops: CDR1 KGHSH, CDR2 LQKENI. The CDR3 loop reads CASSSGNSNQPQHF. Here the CDR3 DNA reads TGTGCCAGCTCGTCGGGGAATTCCAATCAGCCCCAGCATTTT.